Included here is one T cell receptor (beta chain) sequence, with context. A few counts support this clone. It has no known antigen specificity. No quality values exist for individual bases; no much larger clone is one base distant. The sample belongs to a study of Ad26.COV2.S vaccination and SARS-CoV-2 variants (dated by TCRdb to the early 2020s). The study in broad terms: Vaccine-arm donors were drawn from COV1001, a multicentre, randomized, double-blind, placebo-controlled phase I-IIa trial of Ad26.COV2.S in healthy adults. Ad26.COV2.S was given intramuscularly at 5x10^10 or 1x10^11 viral particles, as a single shot or as two shots 56 days apart. TCRbeta repertoire sequencing was used to assess the specificity and breadth of SARS-CoV-2-reactive T cell receptors after Ad26.COV2.S vaccination. A total of approximately 32 samples were included in the TCR-sequenced set, comprising about 20 Ad26.COV2.S vaccine recipients, 5 placebo recipients and 8 SARS-CoV-2 convalescent individuals. Participants in the trial were split at random into five groups of five each, receiving low-dose or high-dose Ad26.COV2.S once or twice, or else placebo on both occasions. Investigators did not know the trial group allocation while performing experiments and assessing outcomes. The paper's findings and limits, for the study overall: The study was not powered for comparison of responses between vaccine doses or regimens. Substantial breadth of spike-specific CD8+ and CD4+ T cell responses was reported after vaccination. Non-spike TCR breadth was comparable between vaccine and placebo recipients, consistent with the vaccine containing only spike. Ad26.COV2.S recipients had higher spike-specific TCR breadth than placebo recipients (P = 0.0014). The authors noted that total T cell responses may have been underestimated by the TCR breadth and depth analyses.

The immunoSEQ Assay was the method used to sequence TCRbeta CDR3 regions. After extraction, genomic DNA underwent amplification by bias-controlled multiplex PCR, followed by high-throughput sequencing. Under the source paper's analysis protocol: To quantify the absolute abundance of each unique TCRbeta CDR3 region, sequences were collapsed and filtered. T cell fraction was estimated by normalizing TCRbeta template counts to usable DNA, which was measured by amplifying reference genes present in all nucleated cells. Repertoire TCRs were annotated as SARS-CoV-2-specific when V gene, CDR3 amino acid sequence and J gene were exactly matched to a known reactive TCR set. The reference SARS-CoV-2 TCR set was obtained from MIRA and was filtered for enrichment in COVID-19-positive ImmuneCODE repertoires, whereby public or cross-reactive TCRs were removed. Using the MIRA antigens, annotated TCRs were further analysed by specific ORF or by position within an ORF. Breadth was defined as annotated unique rearrangements over total unique productive rearrangements; depth was the summed frequency of those rearrangements. Two-sided Wilcoxon rank-sum tests were applied when comparing TCR breadth between groups. This immuneACCESS table, as held by TCRdb, lists in-frame sequences with V and J called but not all clones. Of the missing ones, under half trace to an unresolved V gene in checked studies; the others have no known cause. V and J calls and clone size are as listed in that table; D and trimming were resolved from the DNA. This sample has roughly 350,000 clones in its table, and roughly 91% of those were observed once. The ten largest make up roughly 5% of the sample.

From a lookup of the germline V gene, CDR1 and CDR2 are ENHRY and SYGVKD. Here V drops 7 bases and J drops 1 base, and the junction holds 8 bases not matched to any gene. CDR3 length: 15 amino acids, cysteine to phenylalanine. Just CDR3 DNA is preserved here, 45 bases in frame from base 1. Interpreted using the paper, the treatment or condition label stands for: around 19 received Ad26.COV2.S at low or high dose, single or two shots; five or six received placebo; per-sample allocation not given. Repertoires of vaccine and placebo recipients were sequenced from samples collected on day 63 after the first injection. Cohort 1b enrolled about 25 adults aged 18-55 years at a single site in Boston, USA, between 29 July and 7 August 2020. Ad26.COV2.S consisted of a replication-incompetent adenovirus type 26 vector by which a prefusion-stabilized SARS-CoV-2 spike protein from the original Wuhan strain was expressed.

This receptor was obtained from a person between 18 and 65 years old who received the Ad26.COV2.S COVID-19 vaccine or a placebo. The chain links TRBV10-3 with TRBJ2-7, and TRBD2 aligns with 9 junction nucleotides. Sample: peripheral blood, taken in a trial of Ad26.COV2.S vaccine versus placebo. The sequenced DNA is TGTGCCATCAAGGGCCTGGCGGGAGGGTCCTACGAGCAGTACTTC. Its amino acids are CAIKGLAGGSYEQYF.